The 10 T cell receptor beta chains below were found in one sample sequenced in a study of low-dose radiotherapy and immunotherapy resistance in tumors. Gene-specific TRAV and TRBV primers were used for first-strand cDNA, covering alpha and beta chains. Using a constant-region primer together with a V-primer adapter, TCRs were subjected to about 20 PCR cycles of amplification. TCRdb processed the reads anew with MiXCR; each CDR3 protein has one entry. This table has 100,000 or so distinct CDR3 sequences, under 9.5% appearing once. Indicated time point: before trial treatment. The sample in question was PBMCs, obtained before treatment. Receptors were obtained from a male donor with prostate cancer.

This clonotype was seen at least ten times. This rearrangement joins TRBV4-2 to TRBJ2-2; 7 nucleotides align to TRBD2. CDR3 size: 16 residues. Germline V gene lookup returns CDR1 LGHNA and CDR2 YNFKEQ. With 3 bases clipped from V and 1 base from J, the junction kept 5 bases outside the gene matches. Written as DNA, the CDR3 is TGTGCCAGCAGCCACCCCAGGGAGGGGAACACCGGGGAGCTGTTTTTT. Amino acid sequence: CASSHPREGNTGELFF.

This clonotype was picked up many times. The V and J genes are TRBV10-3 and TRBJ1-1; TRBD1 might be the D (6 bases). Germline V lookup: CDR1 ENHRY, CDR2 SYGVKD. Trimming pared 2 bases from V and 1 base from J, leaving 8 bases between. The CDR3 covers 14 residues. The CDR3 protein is CAISETGANTEAFF. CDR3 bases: TGTGCCATCAGTGAGACGGGGGCGAACACTGAAGCTTTCTTT.

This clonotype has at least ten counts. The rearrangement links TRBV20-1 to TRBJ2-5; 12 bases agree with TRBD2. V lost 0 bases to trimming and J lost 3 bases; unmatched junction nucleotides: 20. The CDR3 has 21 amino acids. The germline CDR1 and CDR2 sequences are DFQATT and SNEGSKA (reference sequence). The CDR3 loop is CSARDDGGLAGGGPVEETQYF. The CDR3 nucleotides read TGCAGTGCTAGAGATGACGGGGGGCTAGCGGGAGGGGGTCCTGTTGAAGAGACCCAGTACTTC.

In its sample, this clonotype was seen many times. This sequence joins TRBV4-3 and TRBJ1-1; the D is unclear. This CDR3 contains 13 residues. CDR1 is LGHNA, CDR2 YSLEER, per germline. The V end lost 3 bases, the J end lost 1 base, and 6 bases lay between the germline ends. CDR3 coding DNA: TGCGCCAGCAGCCAGCTAGGGAACACTGAAGCTTTCTTT. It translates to CASSQLGNTEAFF.

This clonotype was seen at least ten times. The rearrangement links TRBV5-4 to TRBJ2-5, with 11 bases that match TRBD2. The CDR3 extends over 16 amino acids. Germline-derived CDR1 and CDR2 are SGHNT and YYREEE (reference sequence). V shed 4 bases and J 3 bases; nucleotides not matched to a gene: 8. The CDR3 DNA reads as TGTGCCAGCAGCCTCGGACTAGCGGGCACCAAAGAGACCCAGTACTTC. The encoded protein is CASSLGLAGTKETQYF.

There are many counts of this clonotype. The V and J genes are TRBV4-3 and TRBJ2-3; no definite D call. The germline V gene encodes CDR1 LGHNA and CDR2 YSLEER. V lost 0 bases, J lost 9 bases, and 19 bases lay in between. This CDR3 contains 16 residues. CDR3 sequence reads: CASSQDLRRAAETQYF. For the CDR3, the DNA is TGCGCCAGCAGCCAAGATCTAAGAAGGGCTGCGGAGACGCAGTATTTT.

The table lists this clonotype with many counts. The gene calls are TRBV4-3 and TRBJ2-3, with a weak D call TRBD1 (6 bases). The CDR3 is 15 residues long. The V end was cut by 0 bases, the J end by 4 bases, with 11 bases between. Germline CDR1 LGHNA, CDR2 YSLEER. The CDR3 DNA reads TGCGCCAGCAGCCAAGATCGGTGGGGGCCAGATACGCAGTATTTT. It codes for CASSQDRWGPDTQYF.

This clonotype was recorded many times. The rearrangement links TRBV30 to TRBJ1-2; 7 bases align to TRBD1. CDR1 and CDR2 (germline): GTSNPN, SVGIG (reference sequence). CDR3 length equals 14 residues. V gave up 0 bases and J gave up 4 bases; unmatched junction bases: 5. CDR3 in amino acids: CAWSVPGQFYGYTF. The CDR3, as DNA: TGTGCCTGGAGTGTACCGGGACAGTTCTATGGCTACACCTTC.

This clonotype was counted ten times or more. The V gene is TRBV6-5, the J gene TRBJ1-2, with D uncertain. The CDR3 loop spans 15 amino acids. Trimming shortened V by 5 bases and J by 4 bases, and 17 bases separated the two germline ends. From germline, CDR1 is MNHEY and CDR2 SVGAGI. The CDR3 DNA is TGTGCCAGCAGTCGAGACACCTCCGGGCCCTATGGCTACACCTTC. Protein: CASSRDTSGPYGYTF.

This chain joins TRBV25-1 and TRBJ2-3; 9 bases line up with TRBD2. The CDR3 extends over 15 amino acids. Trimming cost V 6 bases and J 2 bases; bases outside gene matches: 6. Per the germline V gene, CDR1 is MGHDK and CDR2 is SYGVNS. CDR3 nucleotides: TGTGCCAGCAGCGGGGCGGGAGGGCCCACAGATACGCAGTATTTT. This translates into CASSGAGGPTDTQYF.